One and the same sample provided the 29 T cell receptor beta chains below, sequenced in a study of blood T cell repertoires in COVID-19. The method was immunoSEQ multiplex PCR; TCRdb's version includes in-frame clones alone and lacks a portion of them. This table holds 200,000 or so clones, approximately 85% found once. Sequencing was performed on peripheral blood. These receptors were taken from a man in his fifties who had recovered from COVID-19.

V gene TRBV11-2 combines with J gene TRBJ2-5; 7 positions agree with TRBD1. Losses at the gene ends were 4 bases for V and 3 bases for J; bases not matched to a gene: 5. There are 14 residues in the CDR3. Looked up from germline, CDR1 is SGHAT and CDR2 is FQNNGV. The CDR3 region is CASSSWGQKETQYF. In DNA form, the CDR3 reads TGTGCCAGCAGCTCTTGGGGACAGAAAGAGACCCAGTACTTC.

The rearrangement joins TRBV27 to TRBJ1-5; 9 bases map to TRBD1. Trimming cost V 5 bases and J 1 base; bases outside gene matches: 6. Germline CDR1 MNHEY, CDR2 SMNVEV (reference sequence). CDR3 size: 16 residues. The CDR3 reads CASSQRQGVSNQPQHF. In DNA form, the CDR3 reads TGTGCCAGCAGTCAAAGACAGGGGGTAAGCAATCAGCCCCAGCATTTT.

The V call is TRBV6-1, the J call TRBJ1-3, with 8 bases that match TRBD1. CDR3 length equals 15 residues. Trimming at V came to 2 bases and at J to 7 bases, leaving 7 bases not matched to a gene. Germline assignment: CDR1 MNHNS and CDR2 SASEGT. DNA of the CDR3: TGTGCCAGCAGTGAATCCGGGACAGGCTCTAACACCATATATTTT. It is translated as CASSESGTGSNTIYF.

V and J are TRBV10-1 and TRBJ2-7; TRBD2 agrees at 10 bases. There are 14 residues in the CDR3. V was pared by 6 bases and J by 2 bases, with 4 bases of the junction left unmatched. Looked up from germline, CDR1 is WNHNN and CDR2 is SYGVQD (reference sequence). Here the CDR3 DNA reads TGCGCCAGCAGCCCCGGACTAGCGGCCTACGAGCAGTACTTC. The encoded protein is CASSPGLAAYEQYF.

CDR3 sequence reads: CASSVDWVSSYEQYF. CDR3 bases: TGTGCCAGCAGCGTCGACTGGGTTAGCTCCTACGAGCAGTACTTC. The rearrangement uses TRBV5-5 and TRBJ2-7; unclear D gene. The germline V gene has CDR1 SGHKS and CDR2 YYEKEE (reference sequence). Trimming shortened V by 4 bases and J by 0 bases, and 14 bases separated the two germline ends. The length of the CDR3 is 15 residues.

This chain connects TRBV5-1 to TRBJ2-5; 8 bases are a match to TRBD1. V gave up 5 bases and J gave up 0 bases; unmatched junction bases: 6. Germline-derived CDR1 and CDR2 are SGHRS and YFSETQ. This CDR3 comprises 15 residues. DNA of the CDR3: TGCGCCAGCAGGCGCAGGGGGCTCGACCAAGAGACCCAGTACTTC. Amino acid sequence: CASRRRGLDQETQYF.

The genes are TRBV9 and TRBJ1-5; no clear D gene. Trimming pared 3 bases from V and 6 bases from J, leaving 10 bases between. The germline CDR1 and CDR2 sequences are SGDLS and YYNGEE. There are 13 residues in the CDR3. The CDR3 region is CASSASPGQPQHF. CDR3 nucleotides: TGTGCCAGCAGCGCGTCGCCCGGTCAGCCCCAGCATTTT.

The V gene is TRBV6-5, the J gene TRBJ1-1; a weak D match, TRBD1 (5 bases). V was cut by 6 bases and J by 1 base, with 12 bases left in between. This CDR3 region has 14 residues. Per germline, CDR1 MNHEY and CDR2 SVGAGI. The CDR3 nucleotides are TGTGCCAGCAGGGGTCTTCAGGGGAACACTGAAGCTTTCTTT. Amino acid sequence: CASRGLQGNTEAFF.

This sequence joins TRBV6-6 and TRBJ1-4; D not resolved. Between the trimmed V and J ends, which lost 7 bases and 5 bases, there was a span of 5 bases. This CDR3 region has 11 residues. Looked up from germline, CDR1 is MNHNY and CDR2 is SVGAGI (reference sequence). The CDR3 DNA follows: TGTGCCAGCACCCTAAATGAAAAACTGTTTTTT. Translation: CASTLNEKLFF.

This clone was seen a single time. The chain uses TRBV6-5 and TRBJ2-7; TRBD2 is a possible D gene (6 bases). This CDR3 region has 13 residues. Germline CDR1 and CDR2: MNHEY and SVGAGI. Deletions cut 7 bases from V and 5 bases from J, with 15 bases between. For the CDR3, the DNA is TGTGCCAGCAACCTAGCGAGGTGGGACGAGCAGTACTTC. As protein: CASNLARWDEQYF.

This sequence joins TRBV7-6 and TRBJ2-1; 14 nucleotides line up with TRBD2. V trimming: 5 bases; J trimming: 9 bases; junction bases outside the gene matches: 6. The germline V gene has CDR1 SGHVS and CDR2 FNYEAQ. The CDR3 totals 15 residues. The CDR3: CASSARLAGGTEQFF. DNA for the CDR3: TGTGCCAGCAGCGCCCGACTAGCGGGAGGGACTGAGCAGTTCTTC.

This chain joins TRBV5-1 and TRBJ2-4; 8 bases are shared with TRBD1. Per the germline V gene, CDR1 is SGHRS and CDR2 is YFSETQ. With V trimmed by 2 bases and J by 0 bases, 7 bases remained unmatched. This CDR3 comprises 17 residues. CDR3 region: CASSLHRTGTAKNIQYF. For the CDR3, the DNA is TGCGCCAGCAGCTTACACAGGACAGGGACAGCCAAAAACATTCAGTACTTC.

The chain has TRBV6-2 or TRBV6-3 and TRBJ2-3; TRBD2 agrees at 8 bases. The germline V gene encodes CDR1 MNHEY and CDR2 SVGEGT. CDR3 length: 15 residues. V was clipped by 7 bases and J by 4 bases; unmatched bases: 10. CDR3 residues: CASNPSGRAPDTQYF. CDR3 in DNA: TGTGCCAGCAACCCTTCCGGGAGGGCCCCAGATACGCAGTATTTT.

This clone was observed a few times. In DNA form, the CDR3 reads TGTGCCAGCAGTTTAAGAAGTCAGGGTACCTACAATGAGCAGTTCTTC. It encodes CASSLRSQGTYNEQFF. The rearrangement links TRBV28 to TRBJ2-1, with a possible D match to TRBD1 (5 bases). Germline-derived CDR1 and CDR2 are MDHEN and SYDVKM. The CDR3 is 16 amino acids. V lost 2 bases and J lost 2, with 13 bases in between.

The chain has TRBV5-1 and TRBJ2-3; 11 bases are a match to TRBD2. With V trimmed by 4 bases and J by 0 bases, 4 bases remained unmatched. The CDR3 contains 16 residues. The germline CDR1 and CDR2 sequences are SGHRS and YFSETQ. This CDR3 reads CASSRTSGPSTDTQYF. DNA for the CDR3: TGCGCCAGCAGCAGGACTAGCGGGCCTAGCACAGATACGCAGTATTTT.

This clone was detected a few times. The rearrangement joins TRBV10-2 to TRBJ2-3, with 11 bases fitting TRBD2. CDR1 and CDR2 (germline): WSHSY, SAAADI. The CDR3 spans 14 residues. The J segment lost 7 bases and the V segment lost 5 bases, leaving 5 bases of the junction unmatched. The CDR3 sequence: CASSLLAGGNTQYF. DNA of the CDR3: TGCGCCAGCAGTCTCCTAGCGGGAGGCAATACGCAGTATTTT.

The gene calls are TRBV11-2 and TRBJ2-2, with TRBD2 identical over 15 bases. Germline CDR1 is SGHAT and CDR2 is FQNNGV. Germline trimming cut 1 base from V and 5 bases from J; bases unmatched to any gene: 8. CDR3 length equals 19 residues. CDR3 loop: CASSLGTSGRAAGTGELFF. The CDR3 region has the DNA TGTGCCAGCAGCTTAGGGACTAGCGGGAGGGCCGCGGGGACCGGGGAGCTGTTTTTT.

The chain carries TRBV3-1 (or the pseudogene TRBV3-2) and TRBJ1-1, with 7 bases that match TRBD1. The CDR3 covers 14 residues. The germline gives CDR1 LGHDT, CDR2 YNNKEL (reference sequence). The J segment lost 6 bases and the V segment lost 4 bases, leaving 8 bases of the junction unmatched. CDR3 sequence: CASSRLQGTAEAFF. The CDR3, as DNA: TGTGCCAGCAGCCGCCTACAGGGGACCGCTGAAGCTTTCTTT.

The J gene is TRBJ2-2, the V gene TRBV3-1 (or the pseudogene TRBV3-2), with TRBD1 matching 8 bases. CDR1 is LGHDT, CDR2 YNNKEL, per germline (reference sequence). V shed 1 base and J 4 bases; nucleotides not matched to a gene: 2. There are 15 residues in the CDR3. The CDR3 bases are TGTGCCAGCAGCCAAGGACAGGGGTTCACCGGGGAGCTGTTTTTT. Its protein is CASSQGQGFTGELFF.

The J gene is TRBJ1-1, the V gene TRBV30; D is unclear. This CDR3 has 14 residues. Trimming cost V 2 bases and J 2 bases, with 12 bases left between them. CDR1 GTSNPN and CDR2 SVGIG come from the germline V gene (reference sequence). The CDR3 reads CAWSPWTGNTEAFF. The CDR3 DNA sequence: TGTGCCTGGAGTCCTTGGACGGGAAACACTGAAGCTTTCTTT.

This chain uses TRBV20-1 with TRBJ1-4, with D tentatively TRBD1 (6 bases). Germline V gene lookup returns CDR1 DFQATT and CDR2 SNEGSKA (reference sequence). The CDR3 loop spans 16 amino acids. Trimming stripped 6 bases from V and 5 bases from J, with 22 bases between. This CDR3 reads CSASQRSGGLNEKLFF. Written as DNA, the CDR3 is TGCAGTGCCAGTCAGCGTTCGGGGGGCCTGAATGAAAAACTGTTTTTT.

Note on this clone: At one boundary the junction diverges from the germline segment, which might be a read error. The chain's CDR3 is CAWSYPGGKNAEAFF. The CDR3 DNA sequence: TGTGCCTGGAGTTACCCGGGGGGGAAGAACGCTGAAGCTTTCTTT. The chain combines TRBV30 with TRBJ1-1; a possible D gene is TRBD1 (5 bases). The CDR3 has 15 residues. CDR1 is GTSNPN and CDR2 is SVGIG in the germline V gene (reference sequence).

CDR3: CASSELDGLEQYF. Here the CDR3 DNA reads TGCGCCAGCAGTGAACTAGACGGGCTCGAGCAGTACTTC. The rearrangement joins TRBV10-2 to TRBJ2-7; D might be TRBD2 (5 bases). Between the trimmed V and J ends, which lost 3 bases and 6 bases, there was a span of 12 bases. The CDR3 loop spans 13 amino acids. Germline V gene sequence: CDR1 WSHSY, CDR2 SAAADI.

This clone was seen just once. The J gene is TRBJ2-1, the V gene TRBV27; 14 bases map to TRBD2. The germline CDR1 and CDR2 sequences are MNHEY and SMNVEV (reference sequence). This CDR3 has 21 amino acids. With 0 bases clipped from V and 2 bases from J, the junction kept 12 bases outside the gene matches. This CDR3 reads CASSLSQLGLAGVGTYNEQFF. The DNA for the CDR3 is TGTGCCAGCAGTTTATCGCAACTGGGACTAGCGGGAGTTGGGACCTACAATGAGCAGTTCTTC.

V gene TRBV10-2 combines with J gene TRBJ2-1, with unresolved D. Germline V gene sequence: CDR1 WSHSY, CDR2 SAAADI. Trimming took 4 bases from V and 0 from J, leaving 10 bases between them. The length of the CDR3 is 15 residues. CDR3 sequence reads: CASSARRSSYNEQFF. The CDR3 bases are TGCGCCAGCAGTGCGCGTAGAAGCTCCTACAATGAGCAGTTCTTC.

The chain combines TRBV4-2 with TRBJ2-3; tentatively, D is TRBD2 (5 bases). Trimming left V 5 bases short and J 3 bases short, with 18 bases between. Germline V gene data show CDR1 as LGHNA and CDR2 as YNFKEQ. The CDR3 has 16 amino acids. CDR3 in amino acids: CASSVKGAITTDTQYF. The DNA of the CDR3 is TGTGCCAGCAGCGTCAAGGGAGCGATAACGACAGATACGCAGTATTTT.

The J gene is TRBJ2-7, the V gene TRBV27, with 11 bases lining up with TRBD2. Germline V gives CDR1 MNHEY, CDR2 SMNVEV (reference sequence). The CDR3 loop spans 15 amino acids. J gave up 6 bases and V 1 base, and 5 bases lay outside the gene matches. Written as DNA, the CDR3 is TGTGCCAGCAGTTTATGGCCCGGGACTAGCGGCGAGCAGTACTTC. This codes for CASSLWPGTSGEQYF.

This chain's CDR3 is CASTPTGTGARSYGYTF. The CDR3 region has the DNA TGTGCCAGCACCCCAACCGGGACAGGGGCTCGTTCCTATGGCTACACCTTC. The genes are TRBV7-2 and TRBJ1-2; 10 bases are shared with TRBD1. There are 17 residues in the CDR3. Germline CDR1 is SGHTA and CDR2 is FQGNSA. V lost 7 bases and J lost 4; bases outside the gene matches: 15.

This chain joins TRBV19 and TRBJ1-5; 8 bases agree with TRBD1. V lost 6 bases to trimming and J lost 0 bases; unmatched junction nucleotides: 7. This CDR3 is 16 amino acids long. The V gene's germline CDR1 is LNHDA and CDR2 SQIVND (reference sequence). The CDR3 sequence: CASRGWTGISNQPQHF. The CDR3 DNA is TGTGCCAGTAGAGGTTGGACAGGGATTAGCAATCAGCCCCAGCATTTT.